This T cell receptor beta chain was sequenced in a study of cytomegalovirus exposure and HLA in healthy donors. This clone was found a few times. Its antigen is still unknown. The PCR was carried out with 60 Vbeta primers and 13 Jbeta primers. Per the original methods: Among the unique TCR beta chains that a later analysis counted, about 81 million in all, 9.5 million to 12 million were shared. Sequenced by immunoSEQ multiplex PCR; TCRdb stores in-frame clones only, minus some. V and J calls and clone size are copied from that table; D and trimming were computed from the DNA. This table holds about 210,000 clones, roughly 82% found once. Study-wide findings and caveats: Several of the most significant clusters appeared, in a later analysis, to be linked to common viral pathogens. In a later analysis, the majority of CMV-associated beta chains seemingly showed HLA restriction. TCR beta chains numbering 164 were designated cytomegalovirus-associated.

V shed 2 bases and J shed 4 bases, with 11 bases lying between them. CDR3 length equals 14 residues. Germline assignment: CDR1 GTSNPN and CDR2 SVGIG (reference sequence). The receptor was isolated from a man aged 35 to 55 in good health and CMV-seropositive. V is TRBV30 and J is TRBJ2-2; D remains ambiguous. Input material: PBMCs. The CDR3 here is CAWSMIVGTGELFF. CDR3 bases: TGTGCCTGGAGTATGATAGTCGGCACCGGGGAGCTGTTTTTT.